Sequencing of this T cell receptor beta chain was carried out in a study of T-cell memory formation after mild COVID-19. Constant-segment primers were used for 5'RACE, and the resulting TCR alpha and TCR beta cDNA libraries carried sample barcodes and UMIs. MiXCR was run by TCRdb on the 5' RACE reads, yielding one entry per CDR3 protein. Of about 560,000 distinct CDR3 sequences in the sample, around 15% were seen once. Regarding the study as a whole: Some SARS-CoV-2-responding clones were already detected in memory before infection.

Trimming shortened V by 1 base and J by 6 bases, and 11 bases separated the two germline ends. The CDR3 length is 14 residues. A few counts support this clonotype. The target antigen is unknown. The gene calls are TRBV12-3 or TRBV12-4 and TRBJ2-3, with D perhaps being TRBD1 or TRBD2 (5 bases each). The sequenced material came from PBMCs or a T cell subset sorted from them (not recorded which). The TCR sequence derives from an adult woman who had mild COVID-19 (a few samples of this study predate the infection). Cell type and time point are not known. The chain's CDR3 is CASSLGIGTDTQYF. DNA for the CDR3: TGTGCCAGCAGTTTAGGGATTGGGACGGATACGCAGTATTTT.